Below, 21 T cell receptor beta chains from the same sample are listed, as sequenced in a study of CD8+CD57+ T cells in acquired aplastic anemia. Profiling of TCR beta VDJ combinations and CDR3 sequences used genomic DNA as template. Each CDR3 protein is one row after TCRdb ran MiXCR on the reads. This sample yields 350,000 to 450,000 distinct CDR3 sequences, of which 65% to 75% are seen a single time; 4% belongs to the top ten. Sequenced input: sorted CD4+, CD8+, or CD8+CD57+ T cells (not recorded which) from PBMCs. Receptors originate from a human donor in good health, serving as a control.

This clonotype was counted at least ten times. V gene TRBV6-5 combines with J gene TRBJ2-1; D uncertain. The V end was cut by 6 bases, the J end by 0 bases, with 12 bases between. CDR1 MNHEY and CDR2 SVGAGI come from the germline V gene. The CDR3 runs 15 residues. CDR3 DNA sequence: TGTGCCAGCAGCTACCGTCCGAGCTCCTACAATGAGCAGTTCTTC. Amino acids: CASSYRPSSYNEQFF.

The table lists this clonotype with a few counts. V is TRBV24-1 and J is TRBJ1-1; tentatively, D is TRBD1 (5 bases). This CDR3 is built from 13 residues. Per the germline V gene, CDR1 is KGHDR and CDR2 is SFDVKD. With 4 bases removed from V and 8 bases from J, the gap between germline ends came to 13 bases. The DNA of the CDR3 is TGTGCCACCAGTGAGGGGGGGGGAGGAGAAGCTTTCTTT. As protein: CATSEGGGGEAFF.

In regard to this clonotype: Given a much more abundant clone one base away, this may be a read error. The gene calls are TRBV4-1 and TRBJ1-2; D perhaps matches TRBD1 (6 bases). The CDR3 contains 14 residues. Looked up from germline, CDR1 is MGHRA and CDR2 is YSYEKL. V was clipped by 7 bases and J by 4 bases, with 16 bases between them. Here the CDR3 DNA reads TGCGCCAGCACCTTAAACGGGGGGGCCTATGGCTACACCTTC. This gives the protein CASTLNGGAYGYTF.

The gene calls are TRBV19 and TRBJ2-3; possible D gene TRBD2, 5 bases. The J call may not be correct, given that the DNA end is closer to TRBJ2-2. CDR1 is LNHDA, CDR2 SQIVND, per germline (reference sequence). CDR3 length: 14 amino acids. CDR3 bases: TGTGCCAGTAGCTTGGGAGCCTTAAATGATAAGCTGTTTTTT. This encodes CASSLGALNDKLFF.

A word on this clonotype: The conserved final phenylalanine or tryptophan is absent from the CDR3, which likely points to a read error. It is unclear where the CDR3 begins or ends on the DNA, so no DNA is shown, and the CDR3 is as TCRdb lists it. The V call is TRBV7-2, the J call TRBJ2-7; whether TRBD2, the table's D call, matches the DNA was not checked. The CDR3 is 13 amino acids in total, end residues counted. The V gene's germline CDR1 is SGHTA and CDR2 FQGNSA. The CDR3: CASSLETAAYGYT.

This chain links TRBV9 with TRBJ2-1; 10 positions agree with TRBD1. This CDR3 has 17 residues. Germline assignment: CDR1 SGDLS and CDR2 YYNGEE. The junction had 13 bases not matched to a gene; V was cut back by 2 bases and J by 8 bases. CDR3 amino acids: CASSVGWTGGLHDEQFF. CDR3 in DNA: TGTGCCAGCAGCGTCGGCTGGACAGGGGGTCTCCACGATGAGCAGTTCTTC. The entire variable domain, with the rest obtained from reference TRBV9 and TRBJ2-1, is as follows: DSGVTQTPKHLITATGQRVTLRCSPRSGDLSVYWYQQSLDQGLQFLIQYYNGEERAKGNILERFSAQQFPDLHSELNLSSLELGDSALYFCASSVGWTGGLHDEQFFGPGTRLTVL.

Details on this clonotype: Its ends do not fully match the called genes, so a read error is possible. CDR3 sequence (DNA): TGTGCCACCAGCAGAGATTTCCTCAGGGATCGCGACGAGCAGTACTTC. Translated: CATSRDFLRDRDEQYF. This sequence joins TRBV4-2 and TRBJ2-7, with a weak D call TRBD1 (5 bases). There are 16 residues in the CDR3. The germline V gene encodes CDR1 LGHNA and CDR2 YNFKEQ.

Concerning this clonotype itself: The DNA is left out, because the CDR3 cannot be placed on it with certainty; the CDR3 is given as TCRdb lists it. The chain combines TRBV9 with TRBJ1-5; the D segment call TRBD1 is taken from the table without a DNA check. The CDR3 is made up of 17 amino acids, end residues included. Germline V CDR1 and CDR2: SGDLS, YYNGEE. CDR3: CASSNLGGEQYFEPQHF.

In its sample, this clonotype was seen many times. The rearrangement links TRBV3-1 to TRBJ2-7; no reliable D call. In germline, CDR1 is LGHDT, CDR2 YNNKEL (reference sequence). The V gene lost 0 bases and the J gene lost 6 bases, with 15 bases spanning the gap. This CDR3 contains 15 residues. CDR3 DNA: TGTGCCAGCAGCCAAGATTTAACGAGAAAATCCGAGCAGTACTTC. It yields the protein CASSQDLTRKSEQYF.

J is TRBJ1-1 and V is TRBV19, with D possibly TRBD1 on 6 matching bases. V lost 0 bases to trimming and J lost 4 bases, with 12 bases between them. The CDR3 sequence is 15 residues long. The germline V gene has CDR1 LNHDA and CDR2 SQIVND (reference sequence). The CDR3 reads CASSIDRGEGTEAFF. CDR3 nucleotide sequence: TGTGCCAGTAGTATAGATAGGGGGGAGGGCACTGAAGCTTTCTTT.

The V gene is TRBV7-2, the J gene TRBJ1-2, with D hard to call. This CDR3 contains 15 residues. V was cut by 5 bases and J by 13 bases, with 26 bases left in between. The germline gives CDR1 SGHTA, CDR2 FQGNSA. CDR3 DNA sequence: TGTGCCAGCAGCATCGTGACGACTGGCGGGGAGGTACGCACCTTC. Residues: CASSIVTTGGEVRTF.

V gene TRBV5-8 combines with J gene TRBJ2-2; D is undetermined. Trimming cost V 5 bases and J 2 bases, with 10 bases left between them. CDR1 and CDR2 (germline): SGHTS, YDEGEE. There are 14 residues in the CDR3. CDR3: CASSEHTNTGELFF. The CDR3 nucleotides read TGTGCCAGCAGTGAACACACAAACACCGGGGAGCTGTTTTTT.

This sequence joins TRBV5-4 and TRBJ2-5; TRBD2 matches 11 bases. V was clipped by 3 bases and J by 2 bases; unmatched bases: 3. Germline CDR1 is SGHNT and CDR2 is YYREEE (reference sequence). This CDR3 spans 15 amino acids. CDR3 nucleotide sequence: TGTGCCAGCAGCTCCGCTAGCGGGGGGCAAGAGACCCAGTACTTC. It yields the protein CASSSASGGQETQYF.

This clonotype was detected ten times or more. This sequence joins TRBV25-1 and TRBJ1-1, with D tentatively TRBD1 (5 bases). V lost 8 bases, J lost 2 bases, and 21 bases lay in between. Germline assignment: CDR1 MGHDK and CDR2 SYGVNS. The CDR3 loop spans 16 amino acids. The CDR3 spells CASRISGTGTNTEAFF. In nucleotides, the CDR3 is TGTGCCAGCCGGATCTCCGGGACCGGGACTAACACTGAAGCTTTCTTT. The full variable domain, its missing parts supplied by reference TRBV25-1 and TRBJ1-1, is EADIYQTPRYLVIGTGKKITLECSQTMGHDKMYWYQQDPGMELHLIHYSYGVNSTEKGDLSSESTVSRIRTEHFPLTLESARPSHTSQYLCASRISGTGTNTEAFFGQGTRLTVV.

A note on this clonotype: This CDR3 is missing its conserved last phenylalanine or tryptophan, likely due to a read error. It is unclear where the CDR3 begins or ends on the DNA, so no DNA is shown, and the CDR3 is as TCRdb lists it. The rearrangement uses TRBV7-7 and TRBJ1-6; the table's D call of TRBD1 was not tested on the DNA. The CDR3 region is 13 residues in length, termini included. The germline gives CDR1 SSHAT, CDR2 FNYEAQ (reference sequence). CDR3 sequence reads: CASSSGTGYETQY.

The J gene is TRBJ2-1, the V gene TRBV29-1, with TRBD2 matching over 10 bases. With V trimmed by 6 bases and J by 7 bases, 6 bases remained unmatched. This CDR3 comprises 13 residues. Germline V gene lookup returns CDR1 SQVTM and CDR2 ANQGSEA. CDR3 protein: CSVGGLALNEQFF. Here the CDR3 DNA reads TGCAGCGTGGGGGGACTAGCGCTAAATGAGCAGTTCTTC.

The rearrangement joins TRBV10-3 to TRBJ1-4; D unclear. The V gene lost 6 bases and the J gene lost 8 bases, with 22 bases spanning the gap. The CDR3 is 16 amino acids. The germline V gene encodes CDR1 ENHRY and CDR2 SYGVKD. The CDR3 DNA reads as TGTGCCATCAGGGGGAACCGGACTCGCGGAGGCGAAAAACTGTTTTTT. This gives the protein CAIRGNRTRGGEKLFF.

The chain combines TRBV7-9 with TRBJ1-2; 10 bases fit TRBD1. V shed 6 bases and J 7 bases; nucleotides not matched to a gene: 11. Germline V lookup: CDR1 SEHNR, CDR2 FQNEAQ (reference sequence). This CDR3 comprises 15 residues. CDR3 sequence (DNA): TGTGCCAGCAGTTCATCGACAGGGGGCAAGGTTGGCTACACCTTC. It is translated as CASSSSTGGKVGYTF.

This clonotype was seen at least ten times. The chain employs TRBV3-1 and TRBJ1-1; 8 bases align to TRBD1. Germline V CDR1 and CDR2: LGHDT, YNNKEL (reference sequence). The CDR3 has 14 residues. The V and J ends lost 1 base and 4 bases, in that order; junction bases with no gene match: 2. The CDR3 protein is CASSQADRGTEAFF. The DNA for the CDR3 is TGTGCCAGCAGCCAAGCAGACAGGGGCACTGAAGCTTTCTTT.

Concerning this clonotype: The junction shows a germline mismatch at one end, possibly a read error. The V gene is TRBV9, the J gene TRBJ1-6; D gene uncertain. From germline, CDR1 is SGDLS and CDR2 YYNGEE. The CDR3 is 13 residues long. This chain's CDR3 is CASSLEVQGILHF. The CDR3 coding sequence is TGTGCCAGCAGCTTAGAAGTCCAAGGTATCCTCCATTTT.

V and J are TRBV12-3 or TRBV12-4 and TRBJ1-6; unclear D gene. V was pared by 7 bases and J by 8 bases, with 12 bases between. The CDR3 runs 13 residues. The CDR3 region is CASTSQFDSPLHF. The CDR3 DNA reads as TGTGCCAGCACCTCCCAGTTTGATTCACCCCTCCACTTT.